The sequence of this T cell receptor beta chain was determined in a study of beta chain features in type 1 diabetes. Study in general: Healthy donors resembled patients in age, gender and cell yields.

Study-wide results and limits: In patients and controls equally, PCR might favor templates that are shorter. VDJ junctions from type 1 diabetes patients carried fewer insertions and larger deletions.

Trimming left V 0 bases short and J 0 bases short, with 12 bases between. CDR3 size: 16 residues. Germline V CDR1 and CDR2: GTSNPN, SVGIG (reference sequence). The investigators reverse transcribed all of the isolated RNA, so they sequenced expressed TCRB transcripts. Naive, central memory and regulatory T cell samples came to a mean of approximately 3.57 million reads. The protocol was immunoSEQ multiplex PCR, while the TCRdb copy is restricted to in-frame clones and leaves out a portion. The sample carries under 400,000 clones, less than 20% recorded once. Details on this clone: Its antigen is as yet unknown.

The TCR sequence derives from a young woman in good health. Sequenced: naive CD4+ T cells from blood. The J gene is TRBJ2-1, the V gene TRBV30, with D tentatively TRBD2 (6 bases). The CDR3 is CAWSVLGRSSYNEQFF. CDR3 nucleotide sequence: TGTGCCTGGAGTGTACTCGGGAGAAGCTCCTACAATGAGCAGTTCTTC.